Detailed here is one TCR beta chain. The sample is drawn from a study of Graves' ophthalmopathy and Graves' hyperthyroidism. Ophthalmopathic donors had moderate-to-severe activity, CAS ≥3 and NOSPECS ≥4, with disease that had lasted under 3 months. Amplified TCR beta CDR3 regions were obtained using RNA transcripts as template. Second-round multiplex PCR came after a first-round RT-PCR that employed HTBI primers. TCRdb re-called the multiplex PCR reads through MiXCR, storing one row per CDR3 protein. Altogether 650,000 to 900,000 distinct CDR3 sequences are present, approximately 40% being singletons, with the ten largest covering about 40%. The sequenced sample was peripheral blood. The sequence derives from an adult man with Graves' ophthalmopathy.

The CDR3 region is CSVAQDYGYTF. The CDR3 DNA is TGCAGCGTAGCACAGGACTATGGCTACACCTTC. The chain combines TRBV29-1 with TRBJ1-2; weak D call: TRBD1 (5 bases). Germline CDR1 reads SQVTM; CDR2 reads ANQGSEA. Trimming left V 6 bases short and J 3 bases short, with 8 bases between. The CDR3 is 11 residues long.